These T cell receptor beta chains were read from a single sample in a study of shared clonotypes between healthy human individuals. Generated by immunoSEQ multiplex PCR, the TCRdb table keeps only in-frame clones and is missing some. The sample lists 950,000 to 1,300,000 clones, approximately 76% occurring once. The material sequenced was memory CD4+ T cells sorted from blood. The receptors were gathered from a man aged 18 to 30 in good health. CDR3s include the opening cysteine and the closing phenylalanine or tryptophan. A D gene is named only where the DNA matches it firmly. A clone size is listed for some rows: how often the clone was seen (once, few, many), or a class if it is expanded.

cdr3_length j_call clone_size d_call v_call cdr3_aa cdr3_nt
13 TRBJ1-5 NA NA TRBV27 CASSLSRNQPQHF TGTGCCAGCAGTTTATCAAGGAATCAGCCCCAGCATTTT
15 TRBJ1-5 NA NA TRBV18 CASSPRNRADQPQHF TGTGCCAGCTCACCACGAAACAGGGCCGATCAGCCCCAGCATTTT
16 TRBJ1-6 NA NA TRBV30 CAWRPRRGYDNSPLHF TGTGCCTGGAGGCCGCGCAGGGGTTACGATAATTCACCCCTCCACTTT
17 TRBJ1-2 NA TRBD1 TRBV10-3 CAISESILRDRGGGYTF TGTGCCATCAGTGAGTCGATCCTGAGGGACAGGGGTGGTGGCTACACCTTC
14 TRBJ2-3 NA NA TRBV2 CASGGTGSPDTQYF TGTGCCAGCGGGGGTACAGGGTCCCCAGATACGCAGTATTTT
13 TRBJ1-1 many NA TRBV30 CAWQGGVSTEAFF TGTGCCTGGCAAGGGGGAGTTTCGACTGAAGCTTTCTTT
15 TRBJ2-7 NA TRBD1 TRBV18 CASSPGDRGRREQYF TGTGCCAGCTCACCTGGAGACAGGGGGCGCAGAGAGCAGTACTTC
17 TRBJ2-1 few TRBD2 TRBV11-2 CASSLRSGGSSYNEQFF TGTGCCAGCAGCCTCCGTAGCGGGGGGAGCTCCTACAATGAGCAGTTCTTC
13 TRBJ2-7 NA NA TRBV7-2 CASSLAQTYEQYF TGTGCCAGCAGCTTAGCTCAGACCTACGAGCAGTACTTC
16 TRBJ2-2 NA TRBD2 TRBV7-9 CASTLGLAGATGELFF TGTGCCAGCACATTGGGACTAGCGGGAGCTACAGGGGAGCTGTTTTTT
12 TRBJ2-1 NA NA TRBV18 CASSPQGNEQFF TGTGCCAGCTCACCACAGGGAAATGAGCAGTTCTTC
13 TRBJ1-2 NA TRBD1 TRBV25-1 CASSVPGGPGYTF TGTGCCAGCAGTGTCCCAGGGGGCCCTGGCTACACCTTC
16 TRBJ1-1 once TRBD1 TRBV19 CASSIDHSRTGRGAFF TGTGCCAGTAGTATAGATCATTCCCGGACAGGGCGGGGAGCTTTCTTT
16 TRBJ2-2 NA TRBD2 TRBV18 CASSTRTRPTTGELFF TGTGCCAGCTCAACTAGGACTAGACCGACCACCGGGGAGCTGTTTTTT
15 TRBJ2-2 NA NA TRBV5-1 CASSPISGNTGELFF TGCGCCAGCAGCCCCATTAGCGGGAACACCGGGGAGCTGTTTTTT
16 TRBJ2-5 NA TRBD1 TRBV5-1 CASRIDPGQTQETQYF TGCGCCAGCAGGATTGATCCGGGACAGACACAAGAGACCCAGTACTTC
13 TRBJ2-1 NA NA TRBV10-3 CATHWARDNEQFF TGTGCCACTCATTGGGCACGGGACAATGAGCAGTTCTTC
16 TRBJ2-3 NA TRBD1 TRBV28 CASSLWGDRATDTQYF TGTGCCAGCAGTTTATGGGGGGACAGGGCAACAGATACGCAGTATTTT
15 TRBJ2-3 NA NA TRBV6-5 CASSYGTTARDTQYF TGTGCCAGCAGTTACGGTACGACCGCGAGAGATACGCAGTATTTT
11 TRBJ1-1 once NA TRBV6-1 CASSQSGAAFF TGTGCCAGCAGCCAGAGTGGGGCGGCTTTCTTT
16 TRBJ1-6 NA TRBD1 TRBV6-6 CASSPGTGTHNSPLHF TGTGCCAGCAGTCCCGGGACAGGGACCCATAATTCACCCCTCCACTTT
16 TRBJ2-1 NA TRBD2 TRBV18 CASSPPLAGDYNEQFF TGTGCCAGCTCACCACCACTAGCGGGAGACTACAATGAGCAGTTCTTC
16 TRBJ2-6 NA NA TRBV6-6 CASSYGRGAGANVLTF TGTGCCAGCAGTTACGGACGAGGGGCTGGGGCCAACGTCCTGACTTTC
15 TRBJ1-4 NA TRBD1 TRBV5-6 CASRTRTGGPEKLFF TGTGCCAGCAGAACCCGGACAGGGGGGCCTGAAAAACTGTTTTTT
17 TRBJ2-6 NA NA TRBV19 CASSIPQGGSGANVLTF TGTGCCAGTAGTATACCCCAGGGAGGCTCTGGGGCCAACGTCCTGACTTTC
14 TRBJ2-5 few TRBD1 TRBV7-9 CASSPTGGGETQYF TGTGCCAGCAGCCCGACAGGGGGCGGGGAGACCCAGTACTTC
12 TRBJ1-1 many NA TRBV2 CASSEQVSRAFF TGTGCCAGCAGTGAACAGGTGTCGCGGGCTTTCTTT
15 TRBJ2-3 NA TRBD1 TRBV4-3 CASSKGQAITDTQYF TGCGCCAGCAGCAAAGGACAGGCGATCACAGATACGCAGTATTTT
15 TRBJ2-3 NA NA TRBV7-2 CASSINPGGTDTQYF TGTGCCAGCAGCATAAACCCCGGAGGCACAGATACGCAGTATTTT
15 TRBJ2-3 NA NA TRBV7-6 CASSLGSASTDTQYF TGTGCCAGCAGCTTAGGCAGCGCGAGCACAGATACGCAGTATTTT
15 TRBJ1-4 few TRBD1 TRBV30 CAWTPGTGGNEKLFF TGTGCCTGGACCCCGGGGACAGGGGGTAATGAAAAACTGTTTTTT
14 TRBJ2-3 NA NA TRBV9 CASSVEARDGTQYF TGTGCCAGCAGCGTAGAAGCGAGAGACGGTACGCAGTATTTT
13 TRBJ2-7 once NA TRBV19 CASSPGASLEQYF TGTGCCAGTAGCCCGGGGGCTTCTCTGGAGCAGTACTTC
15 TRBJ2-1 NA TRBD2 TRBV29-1 CSVEDPSGRRNEQFF TGCAGCGTTGAAGATCCCAGCGGGAGGCGGAATGAGCAGTTCTTC
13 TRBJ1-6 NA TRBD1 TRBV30 CAWAGQGYSPLHF TGTGCCTGGGCCGGACAGGGCTATTCACCCCTCCACTTT
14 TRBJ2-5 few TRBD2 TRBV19 CASSGLAGVGTQYF TGTGCCAGTAGTGGTTTAGCGGGAGTGGGGACCCAGTACTTC
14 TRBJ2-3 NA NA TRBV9 CASSVDGSTDTQYF TGTGCCAGCAGCGTAGACGGGAGCACAGATACGCAGTATTTT
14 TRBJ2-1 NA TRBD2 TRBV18 CASSQREHGNEQFF TGTGCCAGCTCACAGCGGGAGCACGGGAATGAGCAGTTCTTC
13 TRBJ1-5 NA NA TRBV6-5 CASSYSGVQPQHF TGTGCCAGCAGTTACTCCGGGGTCCAGCCCCAGCATTTT
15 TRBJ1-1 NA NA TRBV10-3 CAISDLNRVSTEAFF TGTGCCATCAGTGATTTGAACAGGGTTTCCACTGAAGCTTTCTTT
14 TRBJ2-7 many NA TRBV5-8 CASRTGTDAYEQYF TGTGCCAGCAGAACCGGGACTGACGCCTACGAGCAGTACTTC
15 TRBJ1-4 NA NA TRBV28 CASSFRASGSEKLFF TGTGCCAGCAGTTTCCGGGCCTCCGGAAGTGAAAAACTGTTTTTT
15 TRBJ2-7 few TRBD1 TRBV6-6 CASTTGTGGGHEQYF TGTGCCAGCACTACCGGGACAGGGGGTGGGCACGAGCAGTACTTC
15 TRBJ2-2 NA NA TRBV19 CASSIGGVRAGELFF TGTGCCAGTAGTATAGGGGGCGTGCGAGCCGGGGAGCTGTTTTTT
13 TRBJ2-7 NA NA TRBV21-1 CASSNDRSYEQYF TGTGCCAGCAGCAACGACAGGTCCTACGAGCAGTACTTC
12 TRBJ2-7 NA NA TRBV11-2 CASSLDPYEQYF TGTGCCAGCAGCTTAGACCCCTACGAGCAGTACTTC
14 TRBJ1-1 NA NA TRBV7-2 CASRGGLLNTEAFF TGTGCCAGCAGAGGAGGATTGTTGAACACTGAAGCTTTCTTT
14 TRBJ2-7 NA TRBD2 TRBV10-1 CASSLGGSHYEQYF TGCGCCAGCTCCCTCGGCGGGAGTCACTACGAGCAGTACTTC
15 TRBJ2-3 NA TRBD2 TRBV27 CASSELAGSTDTQYF TGTGCCAGCAGCGAACTAGCGGGGAGCACAGATACGCAGTATTTT